The clone carrying this T cell receptor beta chain was seen a handful of times. Its matching antigen is unknown. Other DNA sequences in the sample encode the same CDR3. Assay: immunoSEQ multiplex PCR; the TCRdb copy retains only in-frame clones and omits some. The table lists roughly 11,000 clones, around 85% of them singletons. The data were taken from a study of cytotoxic CD8 clonotypes in ibrutinib-treated CLL. Study overall: It was after a median 12 months of treatment, range 6 to 36, that response samples were taken. Across samples, productive templates numbered some 250,000 and productive rearrangements reached approximately 94,000 on average. Points from the study as a whole: T-cell clonality at baseline went above that of age-matched healthy donors and rose and fell with circulating CD8+ T-cell counts. Upon ibrutinib response clonality rose, and upon progression it fell back toward baseline.

CDR1 is SGHRS and CDR2 is YFSETQ in the germline V gene. The ends were cut back, 4 bases at V and 0 bases at J, with 10 bases in the middle. The CDR3 totals 15 residues. This clonotype originated in a human donor with chronic lymphocytic leukemia. The chain has TRBV5-1 and TRBJ1-4; unclear D gene. Sample: PBMCs, taken at disease progression, from a patient treated with ibrutinib. CDR3 amino acids: CASSTEGATNEKLFF. CDR3 DNA sequence: TGCGCCAGCAGCACCGAGGGAGCAACTAATGAAAAACTGTTTTTT. The variable domain in full, with the rest retrieved from reference TRBV5-1 and TRBJ1-4, is KAGVTQTPRYLIKTRGQQVTLSCSPISGHRSVSWYQQTPGQGLQFLFEYFSETQRNKGNFPGRFSGRQFSNSRSEMNVSTLELGDSALYLCASSTEGATNEKLFFGSGTQLSVL.